These 12 T cell receptor beta chains were all obtained from the same sample, sequenced in a study of technical replicates of blood from a few donors. Generated by immunoSEQ multiplex PCR, the TCRdb table keeps only in-frame clones and is missing some. The data show 12,000 or so clones, 65% to 90% seen once. Sequenced sample: PBMCs. Every receptor here comes from a human donor in good health.

V gene TRBV30 combines with J gene TRBJ2-7; D perhaps matches TRBD2 (6 bases). The V gene lost 2 bases and the J gene lost 9 bases, with 11 bases spanning the gap. The CDR3 extends over 11 amino acids. Germline V gene sequence: CDR1 GTSNPN, CDR2 SVGIG (reference sequence). The CDR3 sequence is CAWSLSGVQYF. The CDR3 DNA follows: TGTGCCTGGAGTCTCTCGGGGGTGCAGTACTTC.

This clone occurred a few times. The chain uses TRBV5-1 and TRBJ1-5; D ambiguous. This CDR3 contains 14 residues. Germline V gene lookup returns CDR1 SGHRS and CDR2 YFSETQ. Trimming took 5 bases from V and 0 from J, leaving 9 bases between them. As DNA, the CDR3 is TGCGCCAGCAGTCCCACAAGTAGCAATCAGCCCCAGCATTTT. Its translation: CASSPTSSNQPQHF. Full variable domain (missing parts from reference TRBV5-1 and TRBJ1-5): KAGVTQTPRYLIKTRGQQVTLSCSPISGHRSVSWYQQTPGQGLQFLFEYFSETQRNKGNFPGRFSGRQFSNSRSEMNVSTLELGDSALYLCASSPTSSNQPQHFGDGTRLSIL.

This clone was seen a few times. The chain is built from TRBV30 and TRBJ1-5, with D possibly TRBD1 on 5 matching bases. The CDR3 spans 16 residues. V gave up 0 bases and J gave up 4 bases, with 16 bases separating them. Germline lookup yields CDR1 GTSNPN and CDR2 SVGIG (reference sequence). CDR3 region: CAWSVLGDLGNQPQHF. CDR3 nucleotide sequence: TGTGCCTGGAGTGTTTTAGGGGACTTGGGTAATCAGCCCCAGCATTTT. The full variable domain, rest sourced from reference TRBV30 and TRBJ1-5, is SQTIHQWPATLVQPVGSPLSLECTVEGTSNPNLYWYRQAAGRGLQLLFYSVGIGQISSEVPQNLSASRPQDRQFILSSKKLLLSDSGFYLCAWSVLGDLGNQPQHFGDGTRLSIL.

In this sample, this clone turned up once. The V and J genes are TRBV29-1 and TRBJ2-7; 8 bases map to TRBD2. The CDR3 covers 13 residues. V gave up 4 bases and J gave up 5 bases; unmatched junction bases: 7. Germline values: CDR1 SQVTM, CDR2 ANQGSEA. Here the CDR3 reads CSVAWREVHEQYF. The CDR3 coding sequence is TGCAGCGTTGCTTGGCGGGAGGTCCACGAGCAGTACTTC.

The V call is TRBV5-1, the J call TRBJ2-2; 14 nucleotides line up with TRBD2. Germline trimming cut 4 bases from V and 1 base from J; bases unmatched to any gene: 6. CDR3 length equals 18 residues. The germline V gene has CDR1 SGHRS and CDR2 YFSETQ. CDR3 DNA sequence: TGCGCCAGCAGCGTATGGACTAGCGGGAGGTTGAACACCGGGGAGCTGTTTTTT. This gives the protein CASSVWTSGRLNTGELFF. The full variable domain, in which reference TRBV5-1 and TRBJ2-2 provide the parts outside the CDR3, is KAGVTQTPRYLIKTRGQQVTLSCSPISGHRSVSWYQQTPGQGLQFLFEYFSETQRNKGNFPGRFSGRQFSNSRSEMNVSTLELGDSALYLCASSVWTSGRLNTGELFFGEGSRLTVL.

The chain's CDR3 is CATSTIPLGTSTDTQYF. CDR3 nucleotides: TGTGCCACCAGCACAATACCTCTGGGGACAAGCACAGATACGCAGTATTTT. The chain links TRBV15 to TRBJ2-3, with TRBD1 as a possible D gene (6 bases). This CDR3 has 17 residues. The V and J ends lost 4 bases and 0 bases respectively, with 17 bases between them. Looked up from germline, CDR1 is LNHNV and CDR2 is YYDKDF (reference sequence).

This chain links TRBV4-1 with TRBJ2-3; the match to TRBD2 covers 11 bases. The germline gives CDR1 MGHRA, CDR2 YSYEKL. With 1 base clipped from V and 7 bases from J, the junction kept 7 bases outside the gene matches. The length of the CDR3 is 16 residues. The DNA for the CDR3 is TGCGCCAGCAGCCAAGGTCTAGCGGGAGGTATATATACGCAGTATTTT. It encodes CASSQGLAGGIYTQYF.

The rearrangement uses TRBV6-1 and TRBJ1-2; D unclear. Germline V lookup: CDR1 MNHNS, CDR2 SASEGT. Trimming took 5 bases from V and 3 from J, leaving 4 bases between them. This CDR3 region has 11 residues. The CDR3 DNA reads TGTGCCAGCAGTTCCGACTATGGCTACACCTTC. This gives the protein CASSSDYGYTF.

This clone appeared a single time. This rearrangement joins TRBV30 to TRBJ2-5, with unresolved D. The CDR3 consists of 13 residues. Trimming shortened V by 2 bases and J by 7 bases, and 14 bases separated the two germline ends. CDR1 is GTSNPN, CDR2 SVGIG, per germline (reference sequence). CDR3 in amino acids: CAWSPESPRTQYF. The CDR3 nucleotides read TGTGCCTGGAGTCCTGAGAGCCCGAGGACCCAGTACTTC. Based on the CDR3 plus reference TRBV30 and TRBJ2-5, the full variable domain is SQTIHQWPATLVQPVGSPLSLECTVEGTSNPNLYWYRQAAGRGLQLLFYSVGIGQISSEVPQNLSASRPQDRQFILSSKKLLLSDSGFYLCAWSPESPRTQYFGPGTRLLVL.

This sequence joins TRBV11-2 and TRBJ2-2; 9 bases match TRBD1. This CDR3 contains 16 residues. Per germline, CDR1 SGHAT and CDR2 FQNNGV. The J segment lost 6 bases and the V segment lost 5 bases, leaving 10 bases of the junction unmatched. CDR3 in amino acids: CASSLGQGTSAGELFF. In DNA form, the CDR3 reads TGTGCCAGCAGCCTTGGACAGGGGACTTCTGCCGGGGAGCTGTTTTTT.

The V and J genes are TRBV19 and TRBJ2-1; TRBD1 agrees at 9 bases. CDR1 LNHDA and CDR2 SQIVND come from the germline V gene (reference sequence). The CDR3 contains 10 residues. Unmatched junction bases numbered 4, after V lost 7 bases and J lost 15 bases. CDR3 nucleotide sequence: TGTGCCAGTACCGGGACAGGGTGGTTCTTC. Its translation is CASTGTGWFF.

This rearrangement joins TRBV27 to TRBJ2-1; 7 nucleotides align to TRBD1. The junction had 12 bases not matched to a gene; V was cut back by 3 bases and J by 7 bases. Germline V gene sequence: CDR1 MNHEY, CDR2 SMNVEV (reference sequence). The CDR3 sequence is 16 residues long. The CDR3 reads CASSLAVGGRWNEQFF. In nucleotides, the CDR3 is TGTGCCAGCAGTTTGGCTGTAGGGGGCAGATGGAATGAGCAGTTCTTC.